The rows below give T cell receptor beta chains drawn from one sample of a study of blood T cell repertoires in COVID-19. The method was immunoSEQ multiplex PCR; TCRdb's version includes in-frame clones alone and lacks a portion of them. The sample includes approximately 120,000 clones, about 86% of them seen just once. The sequenced sample consisted of peripheral blood. These receptors were taken from an elderly man with active or convalescent COVID-19. The CDR3 runs from the conserved cysteine through the conserved F or W. A D gene is named only where the DNA matches it firmly. Clone sizes are given selectively: once, few, many, or a class where the clone is expanded.

TGTGCCAGCAGCGTAGCGGGACAGGGGGGCTACGAGCAGTACTTC	CASSVAGQGGYEQYF	TRBV7-2	-	TRBD1	TRBJ2-7
TGTGCCAGCAGCAAAGCGCTTACACGAGGAACTGAGCAGTTCTTC	CASSKALTRGTEQFF	TRBV21-1	-	-	TRBJ2-1
TGTGCCAGCACCCACACGAGGGCAGGCGGCTGGGGCTACACCTTC	CASTHTRAGGWGYTF	TRBV5-6	-	-	TRBJ1-2
TGTGCCAGCAGCCAAGTAGAAAATAATTCACCCCTCCACTTT	CASSQVENNSPLHF	TRBV3-1/TRBV3-2	-	-	TRBJ1-6
TGCGCCAGCAGCTCCGGACAGGGATCCGCTGAAGCTTTCTTT	CASSSGQGSAEAFF	TRBV5-1	once	TRBD1	TRBJ1-1
TGTGCCAGAAGCTGGCTGGACAGGGGGCCCTACGAGCAGTACTTC	CARSWLDRGPYEQYF	TRBV5-3	-	TRBD1	TRBJ2-7
TGTGCCAGCAGGTTACAGGGTTCACCCCTCCACTTT	CASRLQGSPLHF	TRBV28	-	-	TRBJ1-6
TGCAGTGCTCGGAGCACAGATACGCAGTATTTT	CSARSTDTQYF	TRBV20-1	-	-	TRBJ2-3
TGTGCCAGCAGTCCCCCTGGCACCACCCCAGAAGCTTTCTTT	CASSPPGTTPEAFF	TRBV27	-	-	TRBJ1-1
TGCGCCAGCAGCCCGCTGGGACATAACCAAGAGACCCAGTACTTC	CASSPLGHNQETQYF	TRBV5-1	-	-	TRBJ2-5
TGCGCCAGCAGCCAAGACAACAGCAGACCGGGGTCCACTGAAGCTTTCTTT	CASSQDNSRPGSTEAFF	TRBV4-1	-	-	TRBJ1-1
TGCGCCAGCAGCTGGACAGGCAGCAGGGCCTACGAGCAGTACTTC	CASSWTGSRAYEQYF	TRBV5-1	-	TRBD1	TRBJ2-7
TGTGCCACCCGAACGGACAGTGGAAACACCATATATTTT	CATRTDSGNTIYF	TRBV6-5	-	-	TRBJ1-3
TGTGCCAGCAGACTCGGACAACAAGAGACCCAGTACTTC	CASRLGQQETQYF	TRBV3-1/TRBV3-2	-	-	TRBJ2-5
TGTGCCACCAGTGATCGGAGTACTTCTAACTATGGCTACACCTTC	CATSDRSTSNYGYTF	TRBV24-1	few	-	TRBJ1-2
TGTGCCAGCAGCCGCTCGGGGGGTACTAACAATGAGCAGTTCTTC	CASSRSGGTNNEQFF	TRBV7-8	-	TRBD2	TRBJ2-1
TGTGCCAGCAGTCCCCAGGACAGGGCTAATTCACCCCTCCACTTT	CASSPQDRANSPLHF	TRBV27	-	TRBD1	TRBJ1-6
TGCGCCAGCAGCTGGGGGACTAGCGGACAAGAGACCCAGTACTTC	CASSWGTSGQETQYF	TRBV5-1	-	TRBD2	TRBJ2-5
TGCGCCAGCAGTAGGGAGGGGGAGAACACCGGGGAGCTGTTTTTT	CASSREGENTGELFF	TRBV10-1	many	-	TRBJ2-2
TGTGCCAGCAGCGGGTCAGGGGTTGGCTATGGCTACACCTTC	CASSGSGVGYGYTF	TRBV7-2	-	-	TRBJ1-2
TGTGCCAGCAGTCGCAGCGGGGGGAACACCGGGGAGCTGTTTTTT	CASSRSGGNTGELFF	TRBV6-2/TRBV6-3	-	TRBD2	TRBJ2-2